The present T cell receptor (beta chain) was sequenced within a study of blood T cell repertoires in COVID-19. Across the whole study: Spain, Italy and the United States supplied samples that represented acute and convalescent COVID-19. Nucleic acid was either cDNA or gDNA, and it came from T cells, B-cell-depleted T cells, or PBMCs.

TCRdb's copy holds only in-frame clones and misses some; the assay was immunoSEQ multiplex PCR. The sample consists of about 140,000 clones, 80% to 90% of them appearing once. CDR3 length: 15 residues. V lost 6 bases, J lost 3 bases, and 17 bases lay in between. The germline V gene encodes CDR1 MNHGY and CDR2 SAAAGT. The TCR was taken from a woman aged 50 to 60 with acute or convalescent COVID-19. The chain combines TRBV6-8 with TRBJ1-1; the D gene is possibly TRBD1 (6 bases). Sequencing used peripheral blood. CDR3 nucleotides: TGTGCCAGCAGCCCGCGTGTGGGGGCGCACACTGAAGCTTTCTTT. It specifies CASSPRVGAHTEAFF.